This TCR beta chain appears in the sequencing data of a study of blood T cell repertoires in COVID-19. Overall study context: Spain, Italy and the United States supplied samples that represented acute and convalescent COVID-19. T cells, B-cell-depleted T cells, or PBMCs provided the cDNA or gDNA that served as material.

There are 14 residues in the CDR3. V lost 4 bases, J lost 0 bases, and 7 bases lay in between. The germline CDR1 and CDR2 sequences are SGHRS and YFSETQ. In the source study's methods: From reference gene primer amplification, estimates of nucleated cell counts were derived. The protocol was immunoSEQ multiplex PCR, while the TCRdb copy is restricted to in-frame clones and leaves out a portion. V, J and clone size were drawn from that table, and D and trimming were deduced from the DNA. The repertoire holds around 140,000 clones, with over 80% as singletons. V is TRBV5-1 and J is TRBJ1-4, with D uncertain. Sequenced input: peripheral blood. The clonotype originates from a woman in her forties or fifties with acute or convalescent COVID-19. The CDR3, as DNA: TGCGCCAGCAGCCAGGCCGCAACTAATGAAAAACTGTTTTTT. It is translated as CASSQAATNEKLFF. Full variable domain (outside the CDR3, taken from reference TRBV5-1 and TRBJ1-4): KAGVTQTPRYLIKTRGQQVTLSCSPISGHRSVSWYQQTPGQGLQFLFEYFSETQRNKGNFPGRFSGRQFSNSRSEMNVSTLELGDSALYLCASSQAATNEKLFFGSGTQLSVL.